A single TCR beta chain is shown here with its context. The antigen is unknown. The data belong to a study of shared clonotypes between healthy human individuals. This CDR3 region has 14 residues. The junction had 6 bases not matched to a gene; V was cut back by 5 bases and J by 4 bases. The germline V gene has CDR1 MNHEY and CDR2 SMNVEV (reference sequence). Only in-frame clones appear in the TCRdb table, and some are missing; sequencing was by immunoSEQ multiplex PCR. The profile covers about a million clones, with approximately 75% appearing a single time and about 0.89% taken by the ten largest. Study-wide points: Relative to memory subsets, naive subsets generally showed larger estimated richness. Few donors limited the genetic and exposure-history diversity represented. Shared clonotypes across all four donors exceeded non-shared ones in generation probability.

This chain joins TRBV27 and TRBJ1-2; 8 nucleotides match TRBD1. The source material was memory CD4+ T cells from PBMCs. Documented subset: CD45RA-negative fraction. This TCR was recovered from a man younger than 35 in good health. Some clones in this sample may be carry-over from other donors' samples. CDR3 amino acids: CASSPGTGPYGYTF. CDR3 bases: TGTGCCAGCAGTCCCGGGACAGGTCCCTATGGCTACACCTTC.